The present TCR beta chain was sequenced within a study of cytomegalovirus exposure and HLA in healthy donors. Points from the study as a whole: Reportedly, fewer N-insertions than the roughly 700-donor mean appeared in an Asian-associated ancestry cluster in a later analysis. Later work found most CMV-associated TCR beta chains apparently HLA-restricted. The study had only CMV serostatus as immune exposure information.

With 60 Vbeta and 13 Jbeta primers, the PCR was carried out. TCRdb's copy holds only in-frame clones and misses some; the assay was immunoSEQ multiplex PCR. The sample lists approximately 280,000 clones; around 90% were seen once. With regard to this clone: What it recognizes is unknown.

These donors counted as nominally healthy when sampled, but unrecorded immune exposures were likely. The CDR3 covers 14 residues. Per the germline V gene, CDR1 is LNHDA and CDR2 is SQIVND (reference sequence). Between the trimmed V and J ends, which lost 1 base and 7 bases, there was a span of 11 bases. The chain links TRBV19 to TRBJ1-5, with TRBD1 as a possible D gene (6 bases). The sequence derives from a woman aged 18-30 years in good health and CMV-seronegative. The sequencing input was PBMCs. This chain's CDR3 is CASSIVQGQQPQHF. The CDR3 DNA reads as TGTGCCAGTAGTATAGTCCAGGGGCAACAGCCCCAGCATTTT.